In its sample, the clone carrying this TCR beta chain was seen once. J gave up 4 bases and V 9 bases, and 9 bases lay outside the gene matches. The CDR3 has 15 amino acids. Germline V gives CDR1 LNHDA, CDR2 SQIVND (reference sequence). This sample is drawn from a study of cytomegalovirus exposure and HLA in healthy donors. Study overall: In an early release, HLA-typed donors contributed roughly 85 million unique TCR sequences.

PCR primers comprised 60 Vbeta and 13 Jbeta primers. This table comes from immunoSEQ multiplex PCR, and its TCRdb copy is limited to in-frame clones, with some not included. This table holds roughly 200,000 clones, just over 75% found once. Sequencing input: PBMCs. The rearrangement joins TRBV19 to TRBJ2-3; TRBD2 matches at 11 bases. The origin of this receptor is an older woman in good health and CMV-seropositive. The CDR3 sequence is CASGISGGAADTQYF. The CDR3 DNA reads as TGTGCCAGCGGGATTAGCGGGGGGGCCGCAGATACGCAGTATTTT.